This T cell receptor beta chain was sequenced for a study of PD-1 blockade in classical Hodgkin lymphoma. The study, taken as a whole, reports: CD4+ TCR diversity, unlike CD8+, rose significantly by C4D1. Newly diagnosed patients and complete responders had comparable diversity at baseline.

Measured with immunoSEQ multiplex PCR; TCRdb has only the in-frame clones, and not every one. This sample has 15,000 to 20,000 clones, with approximately 80% found just once. CDR3 length: 15 amino acids. Looked up from germline, CDR1 is SGDLS and CDR2 is YYNGEE. The V end lost 3 bases, the J end lost 0 bases, and 10 bases lay between the germline ends. A word on this clone: Its matching antigen is unknown.

Time point in this sample: cycle 4 day 1 (C4D1), after less than seven weeks of nivolumab. Each patient's relapse followed autologous stem cell transplantation, and brentuximab vedotin exposure varied. This TCR derives from a human donor with classical Hodgkin lymphoma. This material consisted of peripheral blood mononuclear cells (PBMCs), taken before the fourth cycle of nivolumab. V and J are TRBV9 and TRBJ2-1; no reliable D call. The CDR3 coding sequence is TGTGCCAGCAGCGCCCTAGTAAGCTCCTACAATGAGCAGTTCTTC. It yields the protein CASSALVSSYNEQFF.